A selection of T cell receptor beta chains follows, all from one sample in a study of blood T cell repertoires in COVID-19. The table came from immunoSEQ multiplex PCR; TCRdb's copy has only in-frame clones and leaves some out. The table lists 70,000 or so clones, approximately 90% of them singletons. The material sequenced was peripheral blood. Receptor source: a man between 60 and 70 years old with acute or convalescent COVID-19. Each CDR3 is given with its conserved first and last residue. Each record gives: V gene, D gene, clone size, J gene, CDR3 protein, CDR3 DNA. A D gene is named only where the DNA matches it firmly. Size tells how often a clone was seen (once, few, many) or the class of an expanded clone, and some rows leave it out.

TRBV9,TRBD1,-,TRBJ2-2,CASSVKSDRIYTGELFF,TGTGCCAGCAGCGTAAAATCGGACAGGATCTACACCGGGGAGCTGTTTTTT
TRBV7-8,TRBD1,few,TRBJ1-3,CASSLVIQGAAGNTIYF,TGTGCCAGCAGCTTAGTGATCCAGGGGGCTGCTGGAAACACCATATATTTT
TRBV29-1,-,few,TRBJ2-5,CSVEQDYRREQETQYF,TGCAGCGTTGAACAAGATTACCGACGGGAACAAGAGACCCAGTACTTC
TRBV6-4,TRBD1,once,TRBJ1-2,CASSEQPGQGYGYTF,TGTGCCAGCAGTGAACAACCGGGACAGGGCTATGGCTACACCTTC
TRBV5-1,TRBD2,-,TRBJ2-5,CASSLGLAGGQGRGETQYF,TGCGCCAGCAGCTTGGGACTAGCGGGGGGGCAGGGCCGAGGAGAGACCCAGTACTTC
TRBV5-1,-,-,TRBJ2-1,CASSLDRPLDEQFF,TGCGCCAGCAGCTTGGACAGACCTCTGGATGAGCAGTTCTTC
TRBV5-6,TRBD2,-,TRBJ2-2,CASSLFSGGAKTGELFF,TGTGCCAGCAGCTTGTTTAGCGGGGGCGCTAAGACCGGGGAGCTGTTTTTT
TRBV18,-,-,TRBJ2-7,CASSPVSGSDSYEQYF,TGTGCCAGCTCACCAGTCTCGGGGAGCGACTCCTACGAGCAGTACTTC
TRBV27,-,-,TRBJ1-2,CASSSTRFGGFYGYTF,TGTGCCAGCAGTTCTACTCGGTTCGGGGGGTTCTATGGCTACACCTTC
TRBV7-9,TRBD1,once,TRBJ1-5,CASSRGQTAPQHF,TGTGCCAGCAGCAGGGGACAGACGGCGCCCCAGCATTTT
TRBV2,TRBD1,-,TRBJ2-5,CASTRDRGRETQYF,TGTGCCAGCACCCGGGACAGGGGGCGTGAGACCCAGTACTTC